The rows below give T cell receptor beta chains drawn from one sample of a study of T-cell memory formation after mild COVID-19. TCRdb re-called the 5' RACE reads through MiXCR, storing one row per CDR3 protein. The table shows about 200,000 distinct CDR3 sequences, with just over 9.5% occurring only once. Sequenced sample: PBMCs or a T cell subset sorted from them (not recorded which). The receptors come from a man between 18 and 35 years old who had mild COVID-19 (a few samples of this study predate the infection). Cell type and time point are not known. Both conserved end residues are trimmed from each CDR3. A D gene is named only where the DNA matches it firmly.

length: 11
V: TRBV20-1
D: .
CDR3: SARVQGTDTQY

length: 12
V: TRBV3-1
D: TRBD1
CDR3: ASSQQTGGQPQH

length: 11
V: TRBV29-1
D: .
CDR3: SVRRGANYGYT

length: 12
V: TRBV20-1
D: .
CDR3: SASLRKNDYEQY

length: 13
V: TRBV7-2
D: .
CDR3: ASSLQGAPTGELF

length: 13
V: TRBV6-5
D: TRBD1
CDR3: ASSYSTGVYTEAF

length: 13
V: TRBV5-1
D: TRBD1
CDR3: ASSLAGGNKQPQH

length: 12
V: TRBV6-5
D: .
CDR3: ASSSTGAGQPQH

length: 14
V: TRBV7-2
D: .
CDR3: ASSPAGTSRGSPLH

length: 14
V: TRBV6-2/TRBV6-3
D: TRBD2
CDR3: ASTTGTTYDTDTQY

length: 14
V: TRBV10-3
D: TRBD2
CDR3: AISELERGGRREQF

length: 14
V: TRBV7-2
D: .
CDR3: ASSPPGGGGQETQY

length: 12
V: TRBV6-4
D: .
CDR3: ASSPQWTGNEQF

length: 16
V: TRBV6-5
D: .
CDR3: ASSYTSAGYIGTGELF

length: 11
V: TRBV7-2
D: .
CDR3: ASSLARGGELF

length: 11
V: TRBV5-6
D: TRBD2
CDR3: ASSSLAGDTQY

length: 13
V: TRBV11-2
D: .
CDR3: ASSLGGSGQDTQY

length: 11
V: TRBV5-1
D: TRBD1
CDR3: ASSLGDRGQAF

length: 13
V: TRBV18
D: .
CDR3: ASSPQGGPEGTIY

length: 13
V: TRBV6-2/TRBV6-3
D: TRBD1
CDR3: ASSYPGTGLETQY

length: 13
V: TRBV10-3
D: TRBD2
CDR3: AISESERGGNEQF

length: 13
V: TRBV18
D: .
CDR3: ASSATGSSYNEQF

length: 12
V: TRBV4-1
D: .
CDR3: ASRKLSGTDTQY

length: 12
V: TRBV29-1
D: .
CDR3: SVVGQGGTGELF

length: 13
V: TRBV7-2
D: TRBD1
CDR3: ASSITGTGSSGYT

length: 15
V: TRBV5-6
D: TRBD1
CDR3: ASSLLNRDRDGGGYT

length: 13
V: TRBV7-3
D: .
CDR3: ASSLTVGALETQY

length: 11
V: TRBV29-1
D: .
CDR3: SVEDANPYEQY

length: 10
V: TRBV18
D: .
CDR3: ASSPDLGELF

length: 13
V: TRBV5-1
D: TRBD1
CDR3: ASSEGTGRNYGYT

length: 12
V: TRBV5-1
D: .
CDR3: ASSLVDAGNTIY

length: 14
V: TRBV7-8
D: TRBD2
CDR3: ASSLRTSGSQETQY

length: 16
V: TRBV10-3
D: .
CDR3: AISGGPLYRIRADTQY

length: 14
V: TRBV4-3
D: .
CDR3: ASSQDWGEVMYGYT

length: 13
V: TRBV4-1
D: .
CDR3: ASSLTWTSGQPQH

length: 13
V: TRBV4-3
D: .
CDR3: ASSQEGRGFDGYT

length: 12
V: TRBV7-2
D: .
CDR3: ASSLPGPWYEQY

length: 12
V: TRBV5-1
D: TRBD1
CDR3: ASHETGAEGEQF

length: 13
V: TRBV9
D: .
CDR3: ASSPYTGRTDTQY